This T cell receptor (beta chain) was found in a study of blood T cells in healthy people across ages. The overall study: Through template switching, about one barcoded beta molecule was captured per two T cells, as measured in model experiments.

Study results and caveats: It was the long-lived donors that had more naive CD4+ cells and higher diversity than aged donors.

Remarks on this clonotype: What it binds is unknown.

V gave up 4 bases and J gave up 2 bases, with 19 bases separating them. The germline V gene has CDR1 SGHTA and CDR2 FQGNSA. The CDR3 runs 17 residues. Using a J-beta primer mix together with a sample-barcoded 5' primer, a second PCR was run for about 6 to 12 cycles. MiXCR was run by TCRdb on the 5' RACE reads, yielding one entry per CDR3 protein. The sample records some 1.7 million distinct CDR3 sequences, 28% being singletons. This sequence was found in a woman aged 25-40 years in good health. Sample: blood. The chain has TRBV7-2 and TRBJ2-3; D may be TRBD2 (6 bases). The CDR3 region has the DNA TGTGCCAGCAGCTCCCGGGACTGGGGGTCCAACACAGATACGCAGTATTTT. This gives the protein CASSSRDWGSNTDTQYF.